These 25 T cell receptor beta chains came from one sample sequenced in a study of human thymus T cells. Produced via immunoSEQ multiplex PCR; TCRdb's table is partial and in-frame only. The data show under 70,000 clones, approximately 95% seen once. The material sequenced was blood. The receptors stem from a boy less than two years old with a congenital heart defect but otherwise immunologically healthy.

The chain joins TRBV27 to TRBJ1-2; TRBD1 matches 9 bases. Germline loops: CDR1 MNHEY, CDR2 SMNVEV (reference sequence). The CDR3 is made up of 15 amino acids. V shed 5 bases and J 4 bases; nucleotides not matched to a gene: 8. The CDR3 bases are TGTGCCAGCAGTCCCCGGACAGGGGCTATCTATGGCTACACCTTC. Encoded protein: CASSPRTGAIYGYTF.

The chain is built from TRBV5-1 and TRBJ2-3, with TRBD2 matching 8 bases. Looked up from germline, CDR1 is SGHRS and CDR2 is YFSETQ. Trimming removed 6 bases from V and 2 bases from J; junction bases left unmatched: 5. The CDR3 covers 14 residues. The CDR3 sequence is CASTQRGITDTQYF. DNA of the CDR3: TGCGCCAGCACTCAGCGGGGGATCACAGATACGCAGTATTTT.

The chain carries TRBV9 and TRBJ1-4; possibly TRBD1 for D (5 bases). Per the germline V gene, CDR1 is SGDLS and CDR2 is YYNGEE. The CDR3 spans 15 residues. The ends were cut back, 0 bases at V and 6 bases at J, with 12 bases in the middle. CDR3 loop: CASSVEAGRYEKLFF. The CDR3 nucleotides are TGTGCCAGCAGCGTAGAGGCGGGACGGTATGAAAAACTGTTTTTT.

The chain uses TRBV5-1 and TRBJ2-5, with 10 bases aligning to TRBD2. V lost 3 bases to trimming and J lost 5 bases; unmatched junction nucleotides: 10. Looked up from germline, CDR1 is SGHRS and CDR2 is YFSETQ. CDR3 length equals 16 residues. The CDR3 region has the DNA TGCGCCAGCAGCTCCGGACTAGCGGCAGCGGTGGAGACCCAGTACTTC. It encodes CASSSGLAAAVETQYF.

CDR3 residues: CASSPPGQRFF. CDR3 sequence (DNA): TGTGCCAGCAGCCCCCCGGGACAACGATTCTTC. The genes are TRBV7-9 and TRBJ2-1, with a weak D call TRBD1 (6 bases). V shed 5 bases and J shed 16 bases, with 15 bases lying between them. Looked up from germline, CDR1 is SEHNR and CDR2 is FQNEAQ (reference sequence). The CDR3 has 11 residues.

The chain couples TRBV4-2 to TRBJ2-5; D not resolved. The CDR3 covers 12 residues. Trimming took off 5 bases at V and 4 bases at J, with 8 bases between the two ends. In germline, CDR1 is LGHNA, CDR2 YNFKEQ. The CDR3 loop reads CASSGRGETQYF. The DNA for the CDR3 is TGTGCCAGCAGCGGGCGTGGAGAGACCCAGTACTTC.

The genes are TRBV5-1 and TRBJ2-5; 7 bases line up with TRBD1. The germline V gene has CDR1 SGHRS and CDR2 YFSETQ. This CDR3 has 14 amino acids. Germline trimming cut 4 bases from V and 5 bases from J; bases unmatched to any gene: 8. The CDR3 nucleotides read TGCGCCAGCAGCCGAGGACAGGAGCGGGAGACCCAGTACTTC. Its translation: CASSRGQERETQYF.

This rearrangement joins TRBV11-2 to TRBJ1-5; 7 positions match TRBD1. Germline loops: CDR1 SGHAT, CDR2 FQNNGV. Trimming removed 8 bases from V and 5 bases from J; junction bases left unmatched: 6. The CDR3 is 13 amino acids. In nucleotides, the CDR3 is TGTGCCAGCGCCAGGGACAGTTATCAGCCCCAGCATTTT. It yields the protein CASARDSYQPQHF. The full variable domain, rest sourced from reference TRBV11-2 and TRBJ1-5, is EAGVAQSPRYKIIEKRQSVAFWCNPISGHATLYWYQQILGQGPKLLIQFQNNGVVDDSQLPKDRFSAERLKGVDSTLKIQPAKLEDSAVYLCASARDSYQPQHFGDGTRLSIL.

The chain uses TRBV9 and TRBJ2-7, with 8 bases aligning to TRBD1. The CDR3 runs to 15 residues. Trimming cost V 4 bases and J 0 bases; bases outside gene matches: 6. The germline V gene has CDR1 SGDLS and CDR2 YYNGEE. CDR3 loop: CASSPGQGASYEQYF. CDR3 sequence (DNA): TGTGCCAGCAGCCCTGGACAGGGAGCCTCCTACGAGCAGTACTTC.

The chain recombines TRBV7-9 with TRBJ2-7, with D tentatively TRBD2 (6 bases). The CDR3 contains 13 residues. Germline values: CDR1 SEHNR, CDR2 FQNEAQ (reference sequence). V lost 5 bases and J 0 bases, leaving 8 bases between the germline ends. The CDR3 DNA reads TGTGCCAGCAGCCGCGGGGACTCCTACGAGCAGTACTTC. Translating it yields CASSRGDSYEQYF.

Judged by abundance, this clone is large. The rearrangement links TRBV5-7 to TRBJ1-3; no definite D call. TRBV5-7 is designated an ORF whose function remains uncertain. The CDR3 length is 15 residues. Between the trimmed V and J ends, which lost 3 bases and 0 bases, there was a span of 10 bases. The CDR3 region has the DNA TGTGCCAGCAGCTCCCGGACTACCTCTGGAAACACCATATATTTT. Translating it yields CASSSRTTSGNTIYF.

The chain has TRBV29-1 and TRBJ2-6; D may be TRBD1 (6 bases). The germline V and J ends were trimmed by 8 bases and 2 bases, with 13 bases remaining between them. CDR3 length: 14 residues. CDR1 SQVTM and CDR2 ANQGSEA come from the germline V gene. The CDR3 bases are TGCAGCTCATTTGGGGGCCCTGGGGCCAACGTCCTGACTTTC. It encodes CSSFGGPGANVLTF. Variable domain in full (rest from reference TRBV29-1 and TRBJ2-6): SAVISQKPSRDICQRGTSLTIQCQVDSQVTMMFWYRQQPGQSLTLIATANQGSEATYESGFVIDKFPISRPNLTFSTLTVSNMSPEDSSIYLCSSFGGPGANVLTFGAGSRLTVL.

V gene TRBV5-1 combines with J gene TRBJ1-2; possibly TRBD1 for D (6 bases). Germline V gene lookup returns CDR1 SGHRS and CDR2 YFSETQ. The CDR3 consists of 14 residues. The ends were cut back, 0 bases at V and 1 base at J, with 7 bases in the middle. The CDR3: CASSLGQVNYGYTF. In DNA, the CDR3 is TGCGCCAGCAGCTTGGGACAGGTTAACTATGGCTACACCTTC.

This chain uses TRBV4-1 with TRBJ2-5, with 13 positions matching TRBD2. Trimming at V came to 1 base and at J to 4 bases, leaving 9 bases not matched to a gene. Germline V CDR1 and CDR2: MGHRA, YSYEKL. The CDR3 covers 18 residues. DNA for the CDR3: TGCGCCAGCAGCCAAGCGGATCAGACTAGCGGGGGGCCAGAGACCCAGTACTTC. Translating gives CASSQADQTSGGPETQYF.

To note about this clone: The same CDR3 is also encoded by other DNA sequences in this sample. The gene calls are TRBV4-1 and TRBJ2-7; TRBD1 is a possible D gene (5 bases). The CDR3 is made up of 13 amino acids. V was trimmed by 1 base and J by 4 bases, leaving 8 bases between them. Per germline, CDR1 MGHRA and CDR2 YSYEKL. CDR3: CASSQVGAYEQYF. In nucleotides, the CDR3 is TGCGCCAGCAGCCAAGTAGGGGCGTACGAGCAGTACTTC.

The chain couples TRBV5-5 to TRBJ1-5, with D possibly being TRBD1 (5 bases). Germline CDR1 and CDR2: SGHKS and YYEKEE (reference sequence). V lost 2 bases and J lost 1, with 10 bases in between. This CDR3 contains 15 residues. The CDR3 sequence: CASSLGAGSNQPQHF. The CDR3 nucleotides are TGTGCCAGCAGCTTAGGGGCGGGGAGCAATCAGCCCCAGCATTTT.

V is TRBV4-3 and J is TRBJ2-7, with a tentative D call TRBD2 (6 bases). Germline V gene sequence: CDR1 LGHNA, CDR2 YSLEER. Trimming removed 0 bases from V and 2 bases from J, with 8 bases in between. CDR3 size: 14 residues. The CDR3 DNA is TGCGCCAGCAGCCAAGAGTGGACTACCTACGAGCAGTACTTC. It translates to CASSQEWTTYEQYF.

This chain connects TRBV19 to TRBJ2-3; D call uncertain. CDR3 length: 15 residues. The germline V and J ends were trimmed by 1 base and 1 base, with 9 bases remaining between them. Germline V gene data show CDR1 as LNHDA and CDR2 as SQIVND (reference sequence). CDR3: CASSIGLVGTDTQYF. The CDR3 DNA sequence: TGTGCCAGTAGTATAGGGCTAGTTGGCACAGATACGCAGTATTTT.

This sequence joins TRBV28 and TRBJ1-4; unclear D gene. The CDR3 is 11 residues long. Germline-derived CDR1 and CDR2 are MDHEN and SYDVKM. Trimming pared 6 bases from V and 5 bases from J, leaving 4 bases between. The CDR3 DNA follows: TGTGCCAGCAGGGAAAATGAAAAACTGTTTTTT. This sequence encodes CASRENEKLFF.

This chain connects TRBV4-3 to TRBJ2-1, with 10 bases identical to TRBD1. This CDR3 spans 15 amino acids. V was clipped by 1 base and J by 3 bases; unmatched bases: 0. Germline V gives CDR1 LGHNA, CDR2 YSLEER. The CDR3 spells CASSQGTGGYNEQFF. As DNA, the CDR3 is TGCGCCAGCAGCCAAGGGACAGGGGGCTACAATGAGCAGTTCTTC.

The V call is TRBV23-1, the J call TRBJ2-1; TRBD1 aligns across 8 bases. TRBV23-1 is an open reading frame, and its role is uncertain. The length of the CDR3 is 17 residues. J lost 5 bases, V lost 3 bases, and 12 bases had no gene match. CDR3 sequence: CASSHPQALDRDNEQFF. The CDR3 bases are TGCGCCAGCAGTCATCCGCAAGCCTTGGACAGGGACAATGAGCAGTTCTTC.

The CDR3: CATPKRAGLAGVGETQYF. CDR3 DNA: TGTGCCACCCCAAAAAGGGCCGGACTAGCGGGAGTAGGAGAGACCCAGTACTTC. This chain links TRBV2 with TRBJ2-5; 13 nucleotides agree with TRBD2. The CDR3 spans 18 residues. Trimming took 10 bases from V and 4 from J; bases not matched to a gene: 18. Germline CDR1 and CDR2: SNHLY and FYNNEI. Based on the CDR3 plus reference TRBV2 and TRBJ2-5, the full variable domain is EPEVTQTPSHQVTQMGQEVILRCVPISNHLYFYWYRQILGQKVEFLVSFYNNEISEKSEIFDDQFSVERPDGSNFTLKIRSTKLEDSAMYFCATPKRAGLAGVGETQYFGPGTRLLVL.

The rearrangement uses TRBV29-1 and TRBJ2-2; 11 bases are a match to TRBD2. The CDR3 is 14 amino acids. V shed 6 bases, J shed 6 bases, and the junction held 6 bases outside the gene matches. Germline values: CDR1 SQVTM, CDR2 ANQGSEA. Written as DNA, the CDR3 is TGCAGCGTCTCCGGACTAGCGGGCCCCGGGGAGCTGTTTTTT. Its protein product is CSVSGLAGPGELFF.

This clone was seen a few times. The rearrangement links TRBV27 to TRBJ1-6; D uncertain. The V and J ends lost 7 bases and 6 bases respectively, with 16 bases between them. CDR1 and CDR2 from the germline V gene are MNHEY and SMNVEV (reference sequence). This CDR3 has 15 residues. Here the CDR3 reads CASMKVGAPNSPLHF. The CDR3 coding sequence is TGTGCCAGCATGAAGGTGGGAGCCCCTAATTCACCCCTCCACTTT.

V usage is TRBV14 and J usage is TRBJ2-5, with D perhaps matching TRBD1 (5 bases). The CDR3 is 14 residues long. CDR1 is SGHDN and CDR2 is FVKESK in the germline V gene. The V gene lost 4 bases and the J gene lost 5 bases, with 14 bases spanning the gap. The CDR3 DNA reads as TGTGCCAGCAGCCCCCAAAAGGGGAAGGAGACCCAGTACTTC. It codes for CASSPQKGKETQYF.